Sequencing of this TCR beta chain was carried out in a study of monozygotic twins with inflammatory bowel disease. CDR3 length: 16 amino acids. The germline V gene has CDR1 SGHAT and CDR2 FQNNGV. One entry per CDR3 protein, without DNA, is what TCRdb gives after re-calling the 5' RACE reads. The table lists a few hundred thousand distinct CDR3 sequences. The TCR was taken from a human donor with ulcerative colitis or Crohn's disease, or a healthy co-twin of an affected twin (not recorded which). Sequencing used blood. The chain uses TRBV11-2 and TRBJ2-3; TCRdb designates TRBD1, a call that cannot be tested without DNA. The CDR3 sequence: CASSLPVGANTDTQYF.